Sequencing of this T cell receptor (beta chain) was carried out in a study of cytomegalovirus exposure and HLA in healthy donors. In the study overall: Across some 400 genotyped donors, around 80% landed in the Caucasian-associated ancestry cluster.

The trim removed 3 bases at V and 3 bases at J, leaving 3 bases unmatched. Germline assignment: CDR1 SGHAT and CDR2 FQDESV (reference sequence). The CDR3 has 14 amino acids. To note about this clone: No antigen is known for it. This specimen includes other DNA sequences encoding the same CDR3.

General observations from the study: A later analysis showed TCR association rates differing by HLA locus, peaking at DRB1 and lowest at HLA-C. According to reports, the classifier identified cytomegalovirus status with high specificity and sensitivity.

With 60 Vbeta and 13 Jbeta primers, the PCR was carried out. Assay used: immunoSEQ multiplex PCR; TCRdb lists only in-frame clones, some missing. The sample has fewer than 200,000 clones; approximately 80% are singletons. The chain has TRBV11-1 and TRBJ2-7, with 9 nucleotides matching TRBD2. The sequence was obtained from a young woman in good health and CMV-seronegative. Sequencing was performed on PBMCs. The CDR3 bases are TGTGCCAGCAGCTTCAAGCGGGAGGTCTACGAGCAGTACTTC. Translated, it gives CASSFKREVYEQYF.